This T cell receptor beta chain was obtained from a study of blood T cell repertoires in COVID-19 (dated by TCRdb to about 2020). General notes on the study: Samples from collaborators originated in the United States, Italy and Spain and spanned both the acute and convalescent phases of COVID-19. The prospective study material was composed of cDNA or gDNA derived from T cells, B-cell-depleted T cells, or PBMCs. The dataset comprised deeply sampled blood TCRbeta repertoires from subjects exposed to, actively infected with, or recovered from COVID-19. The repertoires were released in a freely available public database meant as a resource for research on the immune response to SARS-CoV-2. The samples were drawn from two sources: the first 160 participants of the ongoing ImmuneRACE study, and about 1,300 subjects contributed by 6 global collaborators. Sample metadata almost always included a de-identified subject ID, COVID-19 status, age in years and sex. Where HLA class I and class II types were available, the types were taken from metadata supplied by the sample provider, not from assay-based typing.

Note on this clone: Its antigen remains undetermined. Base qualities are not provided; no much larger clone lies one nucleotide away.

Whole blood was collected in K2EDTA tubes by collaborating institutions according to the institutions' own protocols. Collaborator samples were shipped for TCRbeta analysis as frozen whole blood, isolated PBMCs, or DNA extracted from either sample type. TCRbeta CDR3 regions were amplified from genomic DNA by means of the immunoSEQ Assay, a bias-controlled multiplex PCR. Concerning the study's data processing: The number of nucleated cells in each sample was estimated from the amplification of reference gene primers within the assay. To quantify the absolute abundance of each unique TCRbeta CDR3 rearrangement, sequence reads were collapsed and filtered. For each sample, productive Simpson clonality was calculated as the square root of Simpson's diversity index over productive rearrangements. Drawn from immuneACCESS, this table holds only the in-frame rearrangements with V and J called that TCRdb kept. Clones are partly lost; checked studies trace under half to an unresolved V gene and leave the rest unexplained. V and J calls and clone size are those listed in that table; D and trimming were worked out from the DNA. The sample data list about 180,000 clones, and 65% to 85% of these were observed just once. The top ten clones comprise under 3% of the sample.

Taken from the germline V gene (reference sequence), the CDR1 and CDR2 loops are SEHNR and FQNEAQ. Measured from the cysteine to the phenylalanine, the CDR3 is 15 residues long. Only the CDR3 DNA stays, 45 bases, in frame from base 1. V loses 5 bases of germline sequence and J loses 1 base, and the interval between the two ends is 14 bases. Overall study outcomes, separate from this receptor: The amount of clinical and demographic metadata varied by source and participant and was provided uncurated.

The receptor's source is a woman aged 55-69 years with acute or convalescent COVID-19. The rearranged chain carries TRBV7-9 and TRBJ1-1, with the identity of the D gene unclear. The sample comprised peripheral blood. In nucleotide form, the sequence is TGTGCCAGCAGCCACACCACCGCAAGGAACACTGAAGCTTTCTTT. Its translation is CASSHTTARNTEAFF.